This record covers a single TCR beta chain. CDR3 size: 14 residues. The germline V gene encodes CDR1 SGHTA and CDR2 FQGNSA. The germline V and J ends were trimmed by 5 bases and 4 bases, with 14 bases remaining between them. This record comes from a study of blood T cell repertoires in COVID-19. Turning to the study itself: T cells, B-cell-depleted T cells, or PBMCs supplied cDNA or gDNA.

Measured with immunoSEQ multiplex PCR; TCRdb has only the in-frame clones, and not every one. The data show some 68,000 clones, with roughly 88% seen just once and roughly 0.47% held by the top ten. This TCR came from a man aged 45-65 years with COVID-19, enrolled during active disease. This chain joins TRBV7-2 and TRBJ2-5; D is undetermined. The sequenced material came from peripheral blood. In DNA form, the CDR3 reads TGTGCCAGCAGCCCAGGCCCACGTGGAGAGACCCAGTACTTC. This gives the protein CASSPGPRGETQYF.